A single sample gave rise to the 22 T cell receptor beta chains below, sequenced in a study of CD8+ T cells in alopecia areata. Treatment noted: oral pan-JAK inhibitor, 5-10 mg twice daily. RNA was isolated and reverse transcribed to cDNA, the sequencing template. Sequenced by immunoSEQ multiplex PCR; TCRdb stores in-frame clones only, minus some. The data hold approximately 200,000 clones, with 58% observed a single time. Sequencing used CD4+ T cells sorted from blood, obtained at week 24, from a patient treated with tofacitinib. All receptors come from a human donor with alopecia areata.

CDR3 bases: TGTGCCAGCAGCTTCTTCGGGACCAGCTTCCACGAGCAGTACTTC. Amino acids: CASSFFGTSFHEQYF. The rearrangement uses TRBV4-2 and TRBJ2-7; D possibly matches TRBD1 or TRBD2 (5 bases each). The CDR3 sequence is 15 residues long. Germline V gives CDR1 LGHNA, CDR2 YNFKEQ. With 5 bases removed from V and 5 bases from J, the gap between germline ends came to 19 bases.

The gene calls are TRBV10-3 and TRBJ2-5; 11 bases align to TRBD2. This CDR3 is 14 amino acids long. Per the germline V gene, CDR1 is ENHRY and CDR2 is SYGVKD. V shed 6 bases, J shed 5 bases, and the junction held 5 bases outside the gene matches. The CDR3 loop reads CAIRDTSGGETQYF. CDR3 DNA sequence: TGTGCCATCAGGGACACTAGCGGGGGTGAGACCCAGTACTTC.

This rearrangement joins TRBV27 to TRBJ1-1; 7 bases align to TRBD1. The V and J ends lost 6 bases and 4 bases, in that order; junction bases with no gene match: 8. Germline loops: CDR1 MNHEY, CDR2 SMNVEV (reference sequence). This CDR3 has 14 residues. CDR3: CASRKEGASTEAFF. The CDR3 nucleotides are TGTGCCAGCAGGAAAGAGGGGGCGAGCACTGAAGCTTTCTTT.

The chain uses TRBV9 and TRBJ2-2; no reliable D call. The CDR3 has 16 residues. From germline, CDR1 is SGDLS and CDR2 YYNGEE. V lost 4 bases, J lost 1 base, and 14 bases lay in between. DNA for the CDR3: TGTGCCAGCAGCCCCCACGGGCGGATGAACACCGGGGAGCTGTTTTTT. Translation gives CASSPHGRMNTGELFF.

The chain recombines TRBV30 with TRBJ1-1, with D hard to call. Trimming shortened V by 2 bases and J by 4 bases, and 11 bases separated the two germline ends. Germline V gene lookup returns CDR1 GTSNPN and CDR2 SVGIG (reference sequence). The CDR3 totals 13 residues. The CDR3 DNA is TGTGCCTGGAGTCTTCGGGGAGGCACTGAAGCTTTCTTT. It encodes CAWSLRGGTEAFF.

The chain couples TRBV29-1 to TRBJ2-2; D might be TRBD1 (6 bases). This CDR3 has 14 residues. Deletions cut 1 base from V and 3 bases from J, with 9 bases between. Germline loops: CDR1 SQVTM, CDR2 ANQGSEA. The CDR3 loop is CSVEGTAYTGELFF. The DNA for the CDR3 is TGCAGCGTTGAAGGGACAGCCTACACCGGGGAGCTGTTTTTT.

This clone has more than one count but fewer than ten. V usage is TRBV5-5 and J usage is TRBJ2-7; D not certain. The germline V gene encodes CDR1 SGHKS and CDR2 YYEKEE (reference sequence). The CDR3 covers 12 residues. Trimming left V 3 bases short and J 3 bases short, with 7 bases between. The DNA for the CDR3 is TGTGCCAGCAGCTCCCTGAACTACGAGCAGTACTTC. Protein sequence: CASSSLNYEQYF. The full variable domain, in which reference TRBV5-5 and TRBJ2-7 provide the parts outside the CDR3, is DAGVTQSPTHLIKTRGQQVTLRCSPISGHKSVSWYQQVLGQGPQFIFQYYEKEERGRGNFPDRFSARQFPNYSSELNVNALLLGDSALYLCASSSLNYEQYFGPGTRLTVT.

To note about this clone: Other nucleotide sequences in the sample specify the same CDR3. CDR3 loop: CASSQGDYGYTF. In DNA form, the CDR3 reads TGTGCCAGCAGCCAGGGTGACTATGGCTACACCTTC. The chain combines TRBV14 with TRBJ1-2; D call uncertain. The CDR3 runs 12 residues. Germline V gene sequence: CDR1 SGHDN, CDR2 FVKESK. V was pared by 3 bases and J by 3 bases, with 5 bases between. The whole variable domain, remainder taken from reference TRBV14 and TRBJ1-2, is EAGVTQFPSHSVIEKGQTVTLRCDPISGHDNLYWYRRVMGKEIKFLLHFVKESKQDESGMPNNRFLAERTGGTYSTLKVQPAELEDSGVYFCASSQGDYGYTFGSGTRLTVV.

The J gene is TRBJ1-5, the V gene TRBV7-9; D not certain. Germline loops: CDR1 SEHNR, CDR2 FQNEAQ (reference sequence). The V gene lost 5 bases and the J gene lost 4 bases, with 18 bases spanning the gap. The CDR3 length is 16 residues. This CDR3 reads CASSPGAGFRNQPQHF. The CDR3 nucleotides are TGTGCCAGCAGCCCTGGAGCGGGGTTTCGAAATCAGCCCCAGCATTTT.

This clone was counted between two and nine times. DNA of the CDR3: TGTGCCAGTAGCAGACAGGGACTGCGGTTCTTC. It codes for CASSRQGLRFF. The chain has TRBV19 and TRBJ2-1, with a weak D call TRBD1 (7 bases). V lost 6 bases, J lost 15 bases, and 15 bases lay in between. CDR3 length: 11 amino acids. Germline CDR1 is LNHDA and CDR2 is SQIVND (reference sequence).

As for this clone: Other nucleotide sequences from this sample produce the same CDR3. The chain couples TRBV7-8 to TRBJ2-5; 7 bases are a match to TRBD1. This CDR3 is 15 amino acids long. The trim removed 0 bases at V and 2 bases at J, leaving 3 bases unmatched. Germline values: CDR1 SGHVS, CDR2 FQNEAQ. CDR3 loop: CASSLASRGQETQYF. CDR3 DNA: TGTGCCAGCAGCTTAGCGTCCAGGGGGCAAGAGACCCAGTACTTC. The full variable domain, in which reference TRBV7-8 and TRBJ2-5 provide the parts outside the CDR3, is GAGVSQSPRYKVAKRGQDVALRCDPISGHVSLFWYQQALGQGPEFLTYFQNEAQLDKSGLPSDRFFAERPEGSVSTLKIQRTQQEDSAVYLCASSLASRGQETQYFGPGTRLLVL.

The chain has TRBV5-1 and TRBJ2-5; D may be TRBD1 or TRBD2 (5 bases each). This CDR3 is built from 14 residues. V was clipped by 4 bases and J by 2 bases, with 12 bases between them. The germline CDR1 and CDR2 sequences are SGHRS and YFSETQ. CDR3 nucleotides: TGCGCCAGCAGCCCCGGTGGGGGTCAAGAGACCCAGTACTTC. Translated, it gives CASSPGGGQETQYF.

For the CDR3, the DNA is TGTGCCTGGAGTGTATTCCTCACTAGCGGGAGATTCAATGAGCAGTTCTTC. It encodes CAWSVFLTSGRFNEQFF. The V and J genes are TRBV30 and TRBJ2-1; 11 positions agree with TRBD2. Germline V gives CDR1 GTSNPN, CDR2 SVGIG (reference sequence). The ends lost 0 bases at V and 6 bases at J; junction bases unmatched: 10. CDR3 length: 17 amino acids.

The chain recombines TRBV7-3 with TRBJ2-7; 10 bases agree with TRBD1. Germline CDR1 and CDR2: SGHTA and FQGTGA. The CDR3 is 14 residues long. V lost 4 bases, J lost 7 bases, and 7 bases stayed unmatched. The DNA for the CDR3 is TGTGCCAGCAGCTCCGGGACAGGGGCGCGGGAGCAGTACTTC. Protein sequence: CASSSGTGAREQYF.

The sample holds a few counts of this clone. This chain connects TRBV18 to TRBJ2-7; D is uncertain. The CDR3 extends over 14 amino acids. V shed 2 bases and J shed 3 bases, with 11 bases lying between them. Per the germline V gene, CDR1 is KGHSH and CDR2 is LQKENI. In nucleotides, the CDR3 is TGTGCCAGCTCACCAATGGCCCGCCACTACGAGCAGTACTTC. Protein product: CASSPMARHYEQYF.

The chain is built from TRBV23-1 and TRBJ2-1; 9 nucleotides match TRBD1. TRBV23-1 falls under the ORF class, with uncertain function. This CDR3 is built from 16 residues. V was pared by 6 bases and J by 4 bases, with 10 bases of the junction left unmatched. CDR3: CASSAPDRGEYNEQFF. CDR3 bases: TGCGCCAGCAGCGCTCCGGACAGGGGCGAGTACAATGAGCAGTTCTTC.

V usage is TRBV30 and J usage is TRBJ1-2, with 8 bases lining up with TRBD1. The ends lost 2 bases at V and 6 bases at J; junction bases unmatched: 5. In germline, CDR1 is GTSNPN, CDR2 SVGIG (reference sequence). CDR3 size: 13 residues. CDR3 nucleotides: TGTGCCTGGAGTCTGGACAGGGTGGATGGCTACACCTTC. Residues: CAWSLDRVDGYTF.

V and J are TRBV29-1 and TRBJ1-1; D gene unclear. This CDR3 has 13 residues. The germline V gene encodes CDR1 SQVTM and CDR2 ANQGSEA. V lost 3 bases and J lost 4, with 12 bases in between. CDR3 sequence (DNA): TGCAGCGTTGAGTCTCGGTCCCTCACTGAAGCTTTCTTT. Translating it yields CSVESRSLTEAFF.

CDR3: CASAGSLETQYF. The CDR3 region has the DNA TGTGCCTCGGCGGGGTCCCTAGAGACCCAGTACTTC. The rearrangement links TRBV2 to TRBJ2-5; D might be TRBD2 (6 bases). V lost 11 bases, J lost 4 bases, and 14 bases lay in between. The CDR3 runs to 12 residues. Germline CDR1 reads SNHLY; CDR2 reads FYNNEI.

The rearrangement uses TRBV5-6 and TRBJ1-6; 7 nucleotides match TRBD1. Germline CDR1 and CDR2: SGHDT and YYEEEE. The V gene end was trimmed by 4 bases and the J gene end by 10 bases; junction bases not matched to a gene: 8. The CDR3 is made up of 14 amino acids. The CDR3 sequence: CASSIRGRRSPLHF. CDR3 bases: TGTGCCAGCAGCATAAGGGGGCGCCGGTCACCCCTCCACTTT.

CDR3 amino acids: CASSLTRDRGDEQFF. CDR3 in DNA: TGTGCCAGCAGCTTAACGCGGGACAGGGGCGATGAGCAGTTCTTC. The chain joins TRBV7-3 to TRBJ2-1; 10 nucleotides align to TRBD1. Germline trimming cut 0 bases from V and 8 bases from J; bases unmatched to any gene: 4. CDR1 SGHTA and CDR2 FQGTGA come from the germline V gene. The CDR3 runs 15 residues.

The V call is TRBV18, the J call TRBJ2-1; D gene uncertain. CDR1 is KGHSH and CDR2 is LQKENI in the germline V gene. The CDR3 extends over 14 amino acids. The V and J ends lost 3 bases and 0 bases respectively, with 6 bases between them. CDR3 in amino acids: CASSPGISYNEQFF. DNA for the CDR3: TGTGCCAGCTCACCGGGGATCTCCTACAATGAGCAGTTCTTC.